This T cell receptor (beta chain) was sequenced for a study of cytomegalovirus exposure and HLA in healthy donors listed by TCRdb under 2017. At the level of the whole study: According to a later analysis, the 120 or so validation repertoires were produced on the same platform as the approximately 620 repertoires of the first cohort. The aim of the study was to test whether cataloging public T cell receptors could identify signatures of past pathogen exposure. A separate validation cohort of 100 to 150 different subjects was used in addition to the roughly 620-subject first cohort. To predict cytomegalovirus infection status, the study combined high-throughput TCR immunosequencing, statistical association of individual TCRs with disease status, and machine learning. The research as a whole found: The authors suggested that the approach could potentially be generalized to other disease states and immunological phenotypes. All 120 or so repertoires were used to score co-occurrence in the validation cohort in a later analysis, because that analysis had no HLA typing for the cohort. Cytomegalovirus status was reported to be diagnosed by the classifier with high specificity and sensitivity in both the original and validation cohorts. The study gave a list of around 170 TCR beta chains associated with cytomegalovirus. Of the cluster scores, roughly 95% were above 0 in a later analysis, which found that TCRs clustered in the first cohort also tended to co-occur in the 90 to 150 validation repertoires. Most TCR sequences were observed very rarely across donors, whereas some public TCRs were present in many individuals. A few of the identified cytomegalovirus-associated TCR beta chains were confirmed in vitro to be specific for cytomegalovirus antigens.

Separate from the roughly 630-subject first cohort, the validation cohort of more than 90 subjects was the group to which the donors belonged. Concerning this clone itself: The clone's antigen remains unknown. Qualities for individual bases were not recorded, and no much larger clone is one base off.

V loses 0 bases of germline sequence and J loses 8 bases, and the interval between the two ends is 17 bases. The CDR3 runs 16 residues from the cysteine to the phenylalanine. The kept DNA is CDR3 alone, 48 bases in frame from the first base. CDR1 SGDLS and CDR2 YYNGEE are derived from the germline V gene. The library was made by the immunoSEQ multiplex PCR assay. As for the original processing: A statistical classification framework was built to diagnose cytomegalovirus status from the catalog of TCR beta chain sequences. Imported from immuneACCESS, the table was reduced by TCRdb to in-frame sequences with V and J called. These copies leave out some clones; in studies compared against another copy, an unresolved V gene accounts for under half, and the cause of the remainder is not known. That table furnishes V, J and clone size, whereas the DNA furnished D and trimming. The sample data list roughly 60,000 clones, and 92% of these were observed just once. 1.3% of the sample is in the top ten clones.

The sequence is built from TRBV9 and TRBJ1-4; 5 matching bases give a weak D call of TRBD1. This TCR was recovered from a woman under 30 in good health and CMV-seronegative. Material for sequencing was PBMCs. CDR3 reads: CASSVATGGVGEKLFF. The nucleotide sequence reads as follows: TGTGCCAGCAGCGTAGCTACGGGGGGAGTGGGGGAAAAACTGTTTTTT. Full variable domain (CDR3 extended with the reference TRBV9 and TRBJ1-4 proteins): DSGVTQTPKHLITATGQRVTLRCSPRSGDLSVYWYQQSLDQGLQFLIQYYNGEERAKGNILERFSAQQFPDLHSELNLSSLELGDSALYFCASSVATGGVGEKLFFGSGTQLSVL.